This T cell receptor (beta chain) derives from a study of OX40 agonist ivuxolimab in advanced cancers. Across the study: Partial responses, seen in three patients, involved one hepatocellular carcinoma and two cutaneous melanomas.

On this clone: Its specificity is not known.

Produced via immunoSEQ multiplex PCR; TCRdb's table is partial and in-frame only. Among 25,000 to 35,000 clones listed, about four fifths were seen once. This CDR3 is 14 amino acids long. V lost 3 bases and J lost 0, with 9 bases in between. Germline values: CDR1 SGDLS, CDR2 YYNGEE. Researchers took blood at baseline, on cycle 4 day 1, and on cycle 7 day 1. Points from the study as a whole: In the 0.1-3.0 mg/kg groups, partial responders showed among the lowest expansion. What antigens the expanded peripheral T cells recognized was never established.

This sample comprised CD4+ or CD8+ T cells sorted from blood, obtained in a trial of the OX40 agonist ivuxolimab. The origin of this receptor is an adult with an advanced solid tumor such as melanoma, head and neck, liver or kidney cancer. The chain couples TRBV9 to TRBJ1-2; TRBD1 is a possible D gene (5 bases). For the CDR3, the DNA is TGTGCCAGCAGCGACGGGGGGGCTAACTATGGCTACACCTTC. Translation gives CASSDGGANYGYTF.